This T cell receptor (beta chain) was identified during a study of regulatory T cells in long-lasting Graves disease. Germline CDR1 is LNHDA and CDR2 is SQIVND (reference sequence). Trimming took 5 bases from V and 6 from J; bases not matched to a gene: 6. The CDR3 totals 13 residues. Combining iRepertoire HTBI primers with Arm-PCR of CDR3 regions, the authors built TCR beta libraries. Via MiXCR, TCRdb re-called the multiplex PCR reads, giving one row per CDR3 protein. The data contain approximately 400,000 distinct CDR3 sequences, over 12% of them singletons. Described time point: newly diagnosed GD, antithyroid drugs for less than 3 months. With RNA extracted from PBMCs as input, the TCR library was made. This clonotype appeared many times. This same sample was also part of a study on T cells in Graves' hyperthyroidism and ophthalmopathy.

This chain connects TRBV19 to TRBJ1-2; TRBD1 matches 7 bases. This specimen consisted of peripheral blood mononuclear cells (PBMCs), obtained at new diagnosis, from a patient treated with antithyroid drugs. The sequence came from a woman aged 40 to 50 with Graves disease. CDR3 loop: CASSPTGVDGYTF. In DNA, the CDR3 is TGTGCCAGTAGTCCAACAGGGGTAGATGGCTACACCTTC.